The 8 T cell receptor beta chains below all came from one sample that was sequenced in a study of T cells in Graves' hyperthyroidism and ophthalmopathy. Amplified TCR beta CDR3 regions came from RNA transcripts. HTBI primers were the set used in a first-round RT-PCR of the TCR CDR3. TCRdb reprocessed the multiplex PCR reads with MiXCR, giving one entry per CDR3 protein. The data contain approximately 320,000 distinct CDR3 sequences, roughly 15% of them singletons. The sequencing input was blood. The receptors here all came from a man aged 30 to 45 with Graves' hyperthyroidism.

There are a few counts of this clonotype. J is TRBJ2-2 and V is TRBV29-1; D call uncertain. Germline V lookup: CDR1 SQVTM, CDR2 ANQGSEA. The CDR3 length is 12 residues. V was shortened by 5 bases and J by 3 bases, with 7 bases between the two germline ends. CDR3 bases: TGCAGCGTTACTGGGGACACCGGGGAGCTGTTTTTT. Translating gives CSVTGDTGELFF.

This clonotype was detected only a few times. This chain uses TRBV12-3 or TRBV12-4 with TRBJ1-1; D is unresolved. V lost 3 bases, J lost 6 bases, and 11 bases lay in between. This CDR3 is built from 13 residues. CDR3 in amino acids: CASSFSLSSEAFF. In DNA form, the CDR3 reads TGTGCCAGCAGTTTTTCCCTTTCTTCTGAAGCTTTCTTT.

This clonotype was observed a handful of times. The genes are TRBV20-1 and TRBJ1-4; D is unresolved. This CDR3 spans 14 amino acids. Germline CDR1 DFQATT, CDR2 SNEGSKA (reference sequence). The ends were cut back, 0 bases at V and 0 bases at J, with 5 bases in the middle. CDR3 nucleotides: TGCAGTGCTAGAGAACAAACAACTAATGAAAAACTGTTTTTT. Residues: CSAREQTTNEKLFF.

The chain joins TRBV2 to TRBJ1-1; D unclear. CDR1 SNHLY and CDR2 FYNNEI come from the germline V gene. CDR3 length equals 15 residues. V lost 3 bases and J 1 base, leaving 12 bases between the germline ends. The CDR3 DNA reads TGTGCCAGCAGTGAGTCCTCCTTTGGGAACACTGAAGCTTTCTTT. Translation gives CASSESSFGNTEAFF. Full variable domain (missing parts from reference TRBV2 and TRBJ1-1): EPEVTQTPSHQVTQMGQEVILRCVPISNHLYFYWYRQILGQKVEFLVSFYNNEISEKSEIFDDQFSVERPDGSNFTLKIRSTKLEDSAMYFCASSESSFGNTEAFFGQGTRLTVV.

At least ten counts were recorded for this clonotype. The rearrangement uses TRBV20-1 and TRBJ2-1; 8 bases are a match to TRBD2. Germline V CDR1 and CDR2: DFQATT, SNEGSKA (reference sequence). CDR3 size: 14 residues. Germline trimming cut 4 bases from V and 5 bases from J; bases unmatched to any gene: 7. CDR3 amino acids: CSANPFGGDNEQFF. In DNA, the CDR3 is TGCAGTGCTAATCCCTTCGGGGGGGACAATGAGCAGTTCTTC.

This sequence joins TRBV20-1 and TRBJ2-1; 7 bases align to TRBD2. V shed 3 bases and J 5 bases; nucleotides not matched to a gene: 10. CDR1 DFQATT and CDR2 SNEGSKA come from the germline V gene (reference sequence). The CDR3 has 15 residues. The chain's CDR3 is CSASSRRGLHNEQFF. In DNA, the CDR3 is TGCAGTGCTAGCTCTAGGCGGGGACTACACAATGAGCAGTTCTTC.

This clonotype has at least ten counts. V and J are TRBV27 and TRBJ2-1; D ambiguous. This CDR3 is 13 amino acids long. Trimming left V 6 bases short and J 4 bases short, with 10 bases between. Germline CDR1 MNHEY, CDR2 SMNVEV (reference sequence). In DNA form, the CDR3 reads TGTGCCAGCAGGGCCACCAGGTACAATGAGCAGTTCTTC. Translated: CASRATRYNEQFF.

This clonotype was counted ten times or more. The chain uses TRBV7-3 and TRBJ2-2; 9 positions match TRBD1. This CDR3 region has 15 residues. The V gene's germline CDR1 is SGHTA and CDR2 FQGTGA. V was clipped by 5 bases and J by 4 bases; unmatched bases: 5. CDR3 sequence (DNA): TGTGCCAGCAGCCCGACAGGGGGTCGCACCGGGGAGCTGTTTTTT. The encoded protein is CASSPTGGRTGELFF. The full variable domain, rest sourced from reference TRBV7-3 and TRBJ2-2, is GAGVSQTPSNKVTEKGKYVELRCDPISGHTALYWYRQSLGQGPEFLIYFQGTGAADDSGLPNDRFFAVRPEGSVSTLKIQRTERGDSAVYLCASSPTGGRTGELFFGEGSRLTVL.